Each of the 24 T cell receptor beta chains below was sequenced from the same sample in a study of T cell responses to AZD1222 COVID-19 vaccine. Using immunoSEQ multiplex PCR, the repertoire was profiled, and TCRdb retains in-frame clones only, with some absent. The table lists approximately 99,000 clones, approximately 89% of them singletons. The sequenced sample was peripheral blood, obtained on day 0 of MenACWY control vaccination. The receptors stem from an adult in good health.

J is TRBJ1-4 and V is TRBV19; 7 bases agree with TRBD1. Germline CDR1 is LNHDA and CDR2 is SQIVND (reference sequence). V trimming: 8 bases; J trimming: 3 bases; junction bases outside the gene matches: 9. The CDR3 consists of 15 residues. CDR3 residues: CASASTGTANEKLFF. The CDR3 coding sequence is TGTGCCAGTGCGTCAACAGGGACAGCTAATGAAAAACTGTTTTTT. Full variable domain (remainder filled in from reference TRBV19 and TRBJ1-4): DGGITQSPKYLFRKEGQNVTLSCEQNLNHDAMYWYRQDPGQGLRLIYYSQIVNDFQKGDIAEGYSVSREKKESFPLTVTSAQKNPTAFYLCASASTGTANEKLFFGSGTQLSVL.

This clone was recorded only once. J is TRBJ1-2 and V is TRBV3-1 (or the pseudogene TRBV3-2), with D hard to call. Between the trimmed V and J ends, which lost 3 bases and 4 bases, there was a span of 12 bases. From germline, CDR1 is LGHDT and CDR2 YNNKEL (reference sequence). This CDR3 has 14 amino acids. For the CDR3, the DNA is TGTGCCAGCAGCCAGGTCGGTTTCGGCTATGGCTACACCTTC. Its protein product is CASSQVGFGYGYTF.

The chain couples TRBV7-9 to TRBJ2-5, with D possibly being TRBD2 (6 bases). The CDR3 contains 16 residues. Germline-derived CDR1 and CDR2 are SEHNR and FQNEAQ (reference sequence). V lost 3 bases, J lost 2 bases, and 16 bases lay in between. The CDR3 reads CASSFWRASGQETQYF. The DNA for the CDR3 is TGTGCCAGCAGCTTCTGGAGGGCCAGCGGACAAGAGACCCAGTACTTC.

Worth noting for this clone: A read error may produce the germline difference seen at one junction end. This chain connects TRBV7-7 to TRBJ1-4; the D is unclear. The CDR3 has 15 residues. Germline values: CDR1 SSHAT, CDR2 FNYEAQ (reference sequence). The CDR3 protein is CASSLVRHIDEKLFF. DNA of the CDR3: TGTGCTAGCAGCTTAGTAAGACATATAGATGAAAAACTGTTTTTT.

The chain carries TRBV2 and TRBJ1-2, with D possibly matching TRBD1 (6 bases). The CDR3 extends over 15 amino acids. Germline assignment: CDR1 SNHLY and CDR2 FYNNEI. V was cut by 4 bases and J by 2 bases, with 14 bases left in between. The CDR3 bases are TGTGCCAGCAGTGCCGAAAACCAGGGGAACTATGGCTACACCTTC. It codes for CASSAENQGNYGYTF. The entire variable domain, with the rest obtained from reference TRBV2 and TRBJ1-2, is as follows: EPEVTQTPSHQVTQMGQEVILRCVPISNHLYFYWYRQILGQKVEFLVSFYNNEISEKSEIFDDQFSVERPDGSNFTLKIRSTKLEDSAMYFCASSAENQGNYGYTFGSGTRLTVV.

The chain employs TRBV6-5 and TRBJ1-1, with D possibly TRBD1 on 6 matching bases. The CDR3 consists of 15 residues. Trimming cost V 0 bases and J 4 bases, with 12 bases left between them. The germline V gene encodes CDR1 MNHEY and CDR2 SVGAGI. The DNA of the CDR3 is TGTGCCAGCAGTTACTCGCAGGGGCTCATCACTGAAGCTTTCTTT. It is translated as CASSYSQGLITEAFF.

V and J are TRBV5-6 and TRBJ1-3; perhaps TRBD1 as D (5 bases). The V end was cut by 3 bases, the J end by 0 bases, with 13 bases between. The CDR3 is 16 residues long. Germline V gives CDR1 SGHDT, CDR2 YYEEEE. The CDR3: CASSSLGAYSGNTIYF. Written as DNA, the CDR3 is TGTGCCAGCAGCTCCTTAGGGGCCTACTCTGGAAACACCATATATTTT. Supplemented by reference TRBV5-6 and TRBJ1-3, the full variable domain reads DAGVTQSPTHLIKTRGQQVTLRCSPKSGHDTVSWYQQALGQGPQFIFQYYEEEERQRGNFPDRFSGHQFPNYSSELNVNALLLGDSALYLCASSSLGAYSGNTIYFGEGSWLTVV.

The V and J genes are TRBV6-2 or TRBV6-3 and TRBJ2-1; 7 positions agree with TRBD1. Germline V gene data show CDR1 as MNHEY and CDR2 as SVGEGT. J gave up 6 bases and V 5 bases, and 4 bases lay outside the gene matches. The CDR3 extends over 13 amino acids. This CDR3 reads CASSTRQGNEQFF. CDR3 nucleotide sequence: TGTGCCAGCAGTACCAGACAGGGCAATGAGCAGTTCTTC.

The chain joins TRBV7-3 to TRBJ2-3, with D maybe TRBD1 (5 bases). Between the trimmed V and J ends, which lost 1 base and 6 bases, there was a span of 14 bases. This CDR3 comprises 15 residues. Germline CDR1 reads SGHTA; CDR2 reads FQGTGA. CDR3 region: CASSLIGAPRDTQYF. The CDR3 DNA sequence: TGTGCCAGCAGCTTAATAGGGGCCCCTAGGGATACGCAGTATTTT.

This chain connects TRBV6-5 to TRBJ2-1; TRBD1 might be the D (5 bases). With 2 bases removed from V and 2 bases from J, the gap between germline ends came to 10 bases. This CDR3 region has 15 residues. The germline V gene has CDR1 MNHEY and CDR2 SVGAGI. The CDR3 nucleotides are TGTGCCAGCAGTTACGGACACCAGACCTACAATGAGCAGTTCTTC. It translates to CASSYGHQTYNEQFF.

The chain recombines TRBV9 with TRBJ2-3, with 8 bases identical to TRBD2. V was clipped by 3 bases and J by 6 bases; unmatched bases: 12. CDR3 size: 16 residues. Germline CDR1 SGDLS, CDR2 YYNGEE. This CDR3 is CASSGRFRGGEDTQYF. CDR3 nucleotide sequence: TGTGCCAGCAGCGGAAGGTTTCGGGGGGGTGAGGATACGCAGTATTTT.

The V call is TRBV28, the J call TRBJ1-3; the D is unclear. Germline CDR1 is MDHEN and CDR2 is SYDVKM. The CDR3 consists of 15 residues. V was trimmed by 5 bases and J by 4 bases, leaving 15 bases between them. The chain's CDR3 is CASSLTVGDGNTIYF. As DNA, the CDR3 is TGTGCCAGCAGTCTTACAGTGGGTGACGGAAACACCATATATTTT.

Note on this clone: The junction and the germline gene differ at one end; a read error may be behind it. The chain combines TRBV27 with TRBJ1-1, with 7 bases identical to TRBD1. There are 15 residues in the CDR3. The germline V gene encodes CDR1 MNHEY and CDR2 SMNVEV (reference sequence). CDR3 bases: TGTGCCAGCAGTTTAAAGACAGGGATGAACGCTGAAGCTTTCTTT. Translated: CASSLKTGMNAEAFF.

The gene calls are TRBV30 and TRBJ1-5, with D possibly TRBD1 on 6 matching bases. CDR3 length: 14 residues. The germline CDR1 and CDR2 sequences are GTSNPN and SVGIG (reference sequence). V was cut by 2 bases and J by 7 bases, with 15 bases left in between. The CDR3 nucleotides read TGTGCCTGGAGTTCAGGGGTCAAAGTCCAGCCCCAGCATTTT. Its protein is CAWSSGVKVQPQHF.

The chain has TRBV19 and TRBJ1-1; 11 bases are a match to TRBD1. Germline CDR1 and CDR2: LNHDA and SQIVND (reference sequence). Losses at the gene ends were 4 bases for V and 4 bases for J; bases not matched to a gene: 2. This CDR3 region has 14 residues. CDR3 amino acids: CASSTGQGATEAFF. The CDR3 DNA is TGTGCCAGTAGTACAGGACAGGGGGCCACTGAAGCTTTCTTT.

The chain employs TRBV2 and TRBJ2-7; 11 bases map to TRBD2. The germline V gene has CDR1 SNHLY and CDR2 FYNNEI. The length of the CDR3 is 15 residues. Unmatched junction bases numbered 7, after V lost 6 bases and J lost 3 bases. This CDR3 is CASSYSGGALYEQYF. In DNA, the CDR3 is TGTGCCAGCAGCTATAGCGGGGGGGCTCTCTACGAGCAGTACTTC.

The chain uses TRBV2 and TRBJ2-1; 7 bases are shared with TRBD2. Germline V gene sequence: CDR1 SNHLY, CDR2 FYNNEI. The CDR3 extends over 16 amino acids. With V trimmed by 6 bases and J by 3 bases, 11 bases remained unmatched. The CDR3 region is CASSANGLEGYNEQFF. The CDR3 DNA sequence: TGTGCCAGCAGCGCTAACGGACTAGAGGGCTACAATGAGCAGTTCTTC.

This chain links TRBV5-6 with TRBJ2-5; D remains ambiguous. Trimming left V 3 bases short and J 1 base short, with 16 bases between. The CDR3 extends over 16 amino acids. Germline V gene lookup returns CDR1 SGHDT and CDR2 YYEEEE. The CDR3 spells CASSYNMGGIQETQYF. In nucleotides, the CDR3 is TGTGCCAGCAGCTACAACATGGGCGGCATCCAAGAGACCCAGTACTTC.

This clone was seen a single time. V is TRBV25-1 and J is TRBJ1-2; D gene unclear. This CDR3 comprises 12 residues. Trimming pared 1 base from V and 10 bases from J, leaving 10 bases between. In germline, CDR1 is MGHDK, CDR2 SYGVNS. The CDR3: CASSESRWDYTF. The CDR3 DNA follows: TGTGCCAGCAGTGAATCGAGGTGGGACTACACCTTC.

The V call is TRBV4-2, the J call TRBJ2-7, with 15 positions matching TRBD2. Germline V gene lookup returns CDR1 LGHNA and CDR2 YNFKEQ. The V and J ends lost 1 base and 7 bases, in that order; junction bases with no gene match: 11. This CDR3 region has 18 residues. CDR3 in DNA: TGTGCCAGCAGCCAAGCGTCGGGACTAGCGGGGGGCGGTCAGGAGCAGTACTTC. It codes for CASSQASGLAGGGQEQYF.

The table lists this clone with a count of one. The rearrangement links TRBV13 to TRBJ2-1, with D possibly being TRBD1 (9 bases). Trimming cost V 5 bases and J 10 bases, with 24 bases left between them. The CDR3 has 16 residues. The germline gives CDR1 PRHDT, CDR2 FYEKMQ (reference sequence). The CDR3 here is CASSLRGGQGPREQFF. For the CDR3, the DNA is TGTGCCAGCAGCCTTCGGGGGGGACAGGGACCTCGCGAGCAGTTCTTC.

The rearrangement links TRBV11-1 to TRBJ2-5, with D possibly called TRBD1 or TRBD2 (5 bases each). The CDR3 runs 14 residues. V was shortened by 5 bases and J by 5 bases, with 15 bases between the two germline ends. Germline CDR1 and CDR2: SGHAT and FQDESV (reference sequence). The CDR3: CASSPLGGMETQYF. CDR3 in DNA: TGTGCCAGCAGCCCCCTTGGGGGTATGGAGACCCAGTACTTC. The entire variable domain, with the rest obtained from reference TRBV11-1 and TRBJ2-5, is as follows: EAEVAQSPRYKITEKSQAVAFWCDPISGHATLYWYRQILGQGPELLVQFQDESVVDDSQLPKDRFSAERLKGVDSTLKIQPAELGDSAMYLCASSPLGGMETQYFGPGTRLLVL.

The table lists this clone with a count of one. The chain combines TRBV9 with TRBJ1-4; D might be TRBD1 (5 bases). V lost 4 bases to trimming and J lost 4 bases, with 14 bases between them. Germline V gene data show CDR1 as SGDLS and CDR2 as YYNGEE. The CDR3 sequence is 15 residues long. The CDR3 DNA reads as TGTGCCAGCAGCCCCTGGAAGGGGAGTAATGAAAAACTGTTTTTT. Translated: CASSPWKGSNEKLFF.

V gene TRBV9 combines with J gene TRBJ2-1, with 10 bases aligning to TRBD2. The CDR3 covers 15 residues. The V and J ends lost 4 bases and 3 bases, in that order; junction bases with no gene match: 4. Germline CDR1 reads SGDLS; CDR2 reads YYNGEE. The CDR3 loop reads CASSLAGANYNEQFF. CDR3 sequence (DNA): TGTGCCAGCAGCCTAGCGGGGGCCAACTACAATGAGCAGTTCTTC.